This TCR beta chain derives from a study of T cell responses to AZD1222 COVID-19 vaccine. Study results and caveats: Spike was spanned by vaccine-associated CD4 TCRs, with dominance at 160-218 and 743-854. Just a handful of people given AZD1222 tested seropositive at baseline. Close to half of all spike-specific TCRs reportedly target regions of the variants that are unmutated.

Method: immunoSEQ multiplex PCR; TCRdb's copy keeps in-frame clones and lacks some. Here the sample spans about 120,000 clones, about 92% being singletons. About this clone itself: The target antigen is unknown.

Germline V gene lookup returns CDR1 LGHNT and CDR2 FRNRAP. Deletions cut 3 bases from V and 4 bases from J, with 9 bases between. The CDR3 loop spans 13 amino acids. The specimen was peripheral blood, collected on day 0 of AZD1222 vaccination. The clonotype was recovered from an adult in good health. The chain recombines TRBV12-5 with TRBJ1-2; D call uncertain. The CDR3 DNA sequence: TGTGCTAGTGGTTTACCACGGCTCTATGGCTACACCTTC. It yields the protein CASGLPRLYGYTF. The variable domain in full, with the rest retrieved from reference TRBV12-5 and TRBJ1-2, is DARVTQTPRHKVTEMGQEVTMRCQPILGHNTVFWYRQTMMQGLELLAYFRNRAPLDDSGMPKDRFSAEMPDATLATLKIQPSEPRDSAVYFCASGLPRLYGYTFGSGTRLTVV.